Presented here are 19 T cell receptor beta chains from one specimen sequenced in a study of T cells in Graves' hyperthyroidism and ophthalmopathy. Amplification yielded TCR beta CDR3 regions, with RNA transcripts as the source. When the TCR CDR3 underwent first-round RT-PCR, the HTBI primer set was used. TCRdb analysed the multiplex PCR reads with MiXCR anew, one entry per CDR3 protein. The sample yields some 690,000 distinct CDR3 sequences, roughly 17% seen once. Sequenced sample: blood. The receptors were sampled from a man aged 50 or older with Graves' hyperthyroidism.

The CDR3 region has the DNA TGCAGTGCTAGACCTACGGGACATACTCAAGAGACCCAGTACTTC. This codes for CSARPTGHTQETQYF. This chain connects TRBV20-1 to TRBJ2-5; D perhaps matches TRBD1 (6 bases). V was cut by 2 bases and J by 2 bases, with 15 bases left in between. The CDR3 runs to 15 residues. CDR1 is DFQATT and CDR2 is SNEGSKA in the germline V gene (reference sequence).

This clonotype was recorded a few times. The CDR3 reads CASSPPLLAGGGNEQFF. The DNA of the CDR3 is TGTGCCAGCTCACCACCTCTCCTAGCGGGAGGCGGCAATGAGCAGTTCTTC. The V gene is TRBV18, the J gene TRBJ2-1, with TRBD2 matching 11 bases. Germline V gene data show CDR1 as KGHSH and CDR2 as LQKENI. This CDR3 has 17 amino acids. V was pared by 0 bases and J by 6 bases, with 7 bases of the junction left unmatched. Full variable domain (remainder filled in from reference TRBV18 and TRBJ2-1): NAGVMQNPRHLVRRRGQEARLRCSPMKGHSHVYWYRQLPEEGLKFMVYLQKENIIDESGMPKERFSAEFPKEGPSILRIQQVVRGDSAAYFCASSPPLLAGGGNEQFFGPGTRLTVL.

The sample holds a few counts of this clonotype. This sequence joins TRBV3-1 and TRBJ2-7; the D is unclear. The V gene's germline CDR1 is LGHDT and CDR2 YNNKEL (reference sequence). Trimming pared 2 bases from V and 2 bases from J, leaving 4 bases between. The CDR3 covers 12 residues. CDR3 protein: CASSQFTYEQYF. The CDR3 nucleotides are TGTGCCAGCAGCCAATTCACCTACGAGCAGTACTTC.

V usage is TRBV27 and J usage is TRBJ1-1, with 7 bases fitting TRBD1. The CDR3 is 15 amino acids. Germline V gives CDR1 MNHEY, CDR2 SMNVEV (reference sequence). Trimming took 2 bases from V and 3 from J; bases not matched to a gene: 6. The chain's CDR3 is CASSLATGRYTEAFF. CDR3 DNA sequence: TGTGCCAGCAGTTTAGCGACAGGGAGGTACACTGAAGCTTTCTTT.

This clonotype was found many times. The chain couples TRBV20-1 to TRBJ2-3, with D unclear. The CDR3 covers 14 residues. CDR1 is DFQATT and CDR2 is SNEGSKA in the germline V gene (reference sequence). The ends were cut back, 0 bases at V and 0 bases at J, with 7 bases in the middle. CDR3 sequence (DNA): TGCAGTGCTAGAGATTCATCTAGCACAGATACGCAGTATTTT. Translating gives CSARDSSSTDTQYF.

This rearrangement joins TRBV6-1 to TRBJ1-6; D unresolved. The length of the CDR3 is 13 residues. The V gene's germline CDR1 is MNHNS and CDR2 SASEGT. V lost 2 bases and J 6 bases, leaving 5 bases between the germline ends. The CDR3 here is CASSEIFNSPLHF. The CDR3 DNA is TGTGCCAGCAGTGAAATCTTTAATTCACCCCTCCACTTT.

This clonotype has more than one count but fewer than ten. The chain has TRBV27 and TRBJ2-1; a weak D match, TRBD2 (7 bases). Germline V lookup: CDR1 MNHEY, CDR2 SMNVEV (reference sequence). Trimming cost V 5 bases and J 0 bases, with 11 bases left between them. The CDR3 has 15 residues. CDR3 in amino acids: CASSRGANSYNEQFF. In DNA, the CDR3 is TGTGCCAGCAGTCGGGGGGCGAACTCCTACAATGAGCAGTTCTTC.

The chain carries TRBV28 and TRBJ1-2; TRBD1 agrees at 9 bases. The CDR3 is 14 amino acids. CDR1 MDHEN and CDR2 SYDVKM come from the germline V gene. Losses at the gene ends were 5 bases for V and 8 bases for J; bases not matched to a gene: 9. The DNA of the CDR3 is TGTGCCAGCAGTCCCCGGGACAGGGCGGGGGGCTACACCTTC. The encoded protein is CASSPRDRAGGYTF.

There are many counts of this clonotype. The chain carries TRBV2 and TRBJ2-7, with 7 bases fitting TRBD1. Germline V lookup: CDR1 SNHLY, CDR2 FYNNEI. V dropped 0 bases and J dropped 4; count of bases not matched to a gene: 6. The length of the CDR3 is 15 residues. CDR3 bases: TGTGCCAGCAGTGAAGCGCCGGGGACAGCATACGAGCAGTACTTC. Residues: CASSEAPGTAYEQYF.

The chain recombines TRBV5-4 with TRBJ2-6; D remains unclear. The V and J ends lost 3 bases and 4 bases respectively, with 11 bases between them. Per germline, CDR1 SGHNT and CDR2 YYREEE (reference sequence). The CDR3 is made up of 15 amino acids. CDR3 region: CASSYQSGGANVLTF. CDR3 DNA sequence: TGTGCCAGCAGCTATCAGTCCGGCGGGGCCAACGTCCTGACTTTC.

The table lists this clonotype with many counts. This sequence joins TRBV12-3 or TRBV12-4 and TRBJ2-2; the D is unclear. Trimming cost V 0 bases and J 0 bases, with 5 bases left between them. The CDR3 covers 15 residues. The CDR3 spells CASSLAETNTGELFF. CDR3 nucleotide sequence: TGTGCCAGCAGTTTAGCGGAAACGAACACCGGGGAGCTGTTTTTT.

V and J are TRBV11-2 and TRBJ2-2; TRBD1 might be the D (6 bases). Trimming took off 3 bases at V and 5 bases at J, with 10 bases between the two ends. This CDR3 spans 14 amino acids. The germline V gene encodes CDR1 SGHAT and CDR2 FQNNGV. The CDR3 DNA is TGTGCCAGCAGCTTGATTGGACAGACCGGGGAGCTGTTTTTT. Its translation is CASSLIGQTGELFF.

This chain links TRBV7-3 with TRBJ2-3, with 16 bases identical to TRBD2. The CDR3 sequence is 18 residues long. Per germline, CDR1 SGHTA and CDR2 FQGTGA. Unmatched junction bases numbered 5, after V lost 5 bases and J lost 0 bases. In DNA form, the CDR3 reads TGTGCCAGCAGCCGGGGACTAGCGGGAGGGACTAGCACAGATACGCAGTATTTT. Protein product: CASSRGLAGGTSTDTQYF.

This clonotype was found a few times. This chain connects TRBV6-5 to TRBJ1-3; D is unclear. V dropped 2 bases and J dropped 2 bases, with 7 bases sitting between them. The CDR3 totals 14 residues. Germline V gene lookup returns CDR1 MNHEY and CDR2 SVGAGI. The CDR3 nucleotides are TGTGCCAGCAGTTACAAGGAGACTGGAAACACCATATATTTT. This sequence encodes CASSYKETGNTIYF.

The V and J genes are TRBV29-1 and TRBJ1-2; TRBD1 matches 7 bases. CDR1 and CDR2 (germline): SQVTM, ANQGSEA. The CDR3 totals 11 residues. The junction had 5 bases not matched to a gene; V was cut back by 8 bases and J by 5 bases. DNA of the CDR3: TGCAGCTCGACAGGGCCATATGGCTACACCTTC. Its protein is CSSTGPYGYTF. The full variable domain, its missing parts supplied by reference TRBV29-1 and TRBJ1-2, is SAVISQKPSRDICQRGTSLTIQCQVDSQVTMMFWYRQQPGQSLTLIATANQGSEATYESGFVIDKFPISRPNLTFSTLTVSNMSPEDSSIYLCSSTGPYGYTFGSGTRLTVV.

This clonotype was seen at least ten times. The chain joins TRBV11-2 to TRBJ2-3, with unresolved D. The CDR3 totals 14 residues. CDR1 and CDR2 (germline): SGHAT, FQNNGV. With 1 base removed from V and 0 bases from J, the gap between germline ends came to 5 bases. The CDR3 loop is CASSLVFSTDTQYF. For the CDR3, the DNA is TGTGCCAGCAGCTTAGTGTTCAGCACAGATACGCAGTATTTT.

The chain has TRBV19 and TRBJ2-1, with D perhaps TRBD1 (6 bases). From germline, CDR1 is LNHDA and CDR2 SQIVND (reference sequence). Deletions cut 4 bases from V and 7 bases from J, with 23 bases between. This CDR3 region has 17 residues. Written as DNA, the CDR3 is TGTGCCAGTAGTAAACTGAAACAGGGAGTAAAAAGGAATGAGCAGTTCTTC. The encoded protein is CASSKLKQGVKRNEQFF. Supplemented by reference TRBV19 and TRBJ2-1, the full variable domain reads DGGITQSPKYLFRKEGQNVTLSCEQNLNHDAMYWYRQDPGQGLRLIYYSQIVNDFQKGDIAEGYSVSREKKESFPLTVTSAQKNPTAFYLCASSKLKQGVKRNEQFFGPGTRLTVL.

This clonotype was seen a few times. The chain combines TRBV28 with TRBJ2-1; 8 positions agree with TRBD1. Trimming at V came to 5 bases and at J to 9 bases, leaving 9 bases not matched to a gene. Per germline, CDR1 MDHEN and CDR2 SYDVKM. The CDR3 has 14 residues. CDR3 protein: CASSHGQGRSEQFF. In DNA, the CDR3 is TGTGCCAGCAGTCACGGACAGGGTCGGAGTGAGCAGTTCTTC.

This clonotype was recorded many times. V is TRBV19 and J is TRBJ2-3, with unresolved D. Germline V lookup: CDR1 LNHDA, CDR2 SQIVND (reference sequence). The CDR3 length is 13 residues. V was pared by 5 bases and J by 1 base, with 7 bases between. The CDR3 DNA follows: TGTGCCAGTAGTCTCCGCCGCACAGATACGCAGTATTTT. Translation gives CASSLRRTDTQYF.